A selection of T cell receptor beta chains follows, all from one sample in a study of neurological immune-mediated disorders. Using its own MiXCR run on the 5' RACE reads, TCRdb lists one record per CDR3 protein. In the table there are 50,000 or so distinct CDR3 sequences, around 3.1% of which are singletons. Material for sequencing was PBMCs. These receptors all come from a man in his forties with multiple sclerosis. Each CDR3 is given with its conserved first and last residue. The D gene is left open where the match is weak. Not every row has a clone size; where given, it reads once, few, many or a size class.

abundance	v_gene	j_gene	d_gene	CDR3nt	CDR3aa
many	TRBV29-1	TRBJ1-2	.	TGCAGCGTCGGAGGATTCGGGGGGCATGGCTACACCTTC	CSVGGFGGHGYTF
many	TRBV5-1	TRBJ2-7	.	TGCGCCAGCAGTCTTACAGGGGAGGGGTACGAGCAGTACTTC	CASSLTGEGYEQYF
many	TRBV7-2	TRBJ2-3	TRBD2	TGTGCCAGCAGCTTCAGCGGGGGAGGCACAGATACGCAGTATTTT	CASSFSGGGTDTQYF
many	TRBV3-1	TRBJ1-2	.	TGTGCCAGCCGACAGGCTAACTATGGCTACACCTTC	CASRQANYGYTF
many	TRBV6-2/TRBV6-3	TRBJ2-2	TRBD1	TGTGCCAGCAGACCTACAGGGGTCGGGGAGCTGTTTTTT	CASRPTGVGELFF
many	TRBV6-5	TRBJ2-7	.	TGTGCCAGCGTTCGGGGCGCATCCTACGAGCAGTACTTC	CASVRGASYEQYF
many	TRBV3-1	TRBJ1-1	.	TGTGCCAGCAGCCAATCCCCAGGGATGAACACTGAAGCTTTCTTT	CASSQSPGMNTEAFF
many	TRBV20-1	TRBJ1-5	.	TGCAGTGCTAGAGAGTCAGTGGTGCAGCCCCAGCATTTT	CSARESVVQPQHF
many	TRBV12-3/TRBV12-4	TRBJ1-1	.	TGTGCCAGCAGTTTAGCGCTGGGGGGTGGCACTGAAGCTTTCTTT	CASSLALGGGTEAFF
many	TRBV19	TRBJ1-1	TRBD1	TGTGCCAGTAATAACAGGGGGCAAGGCACTGAAGCTTTCTTT	CASNNRGQGTEAFF
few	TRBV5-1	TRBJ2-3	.	TGCGCCAGCAGCAGAGGGGGGCATAGAGATACGCAGTATTTT	CASSRGGHRDTQYF
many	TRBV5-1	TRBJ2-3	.	TGCGCCAGCAGCTTGGCGACAAGCACAGATACGCAGTATTTT	CASSLATSTDTQYF
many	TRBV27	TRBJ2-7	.	TGTGCCAGCAGTTTAACAAACTCCTACGAGCAGTACTTC	CASSLTNSYEQYF
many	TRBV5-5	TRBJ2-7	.	TGTGCCAGCAGCCTCGAGTGGGGCTCCTACGAGCAGTACTTC	CASSLEWGSYEQYF
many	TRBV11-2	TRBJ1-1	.	TGTGCCAGCTGCAGGGGCGGGATGAACACTGAAGCTTTCTTT	CASCRGGMNTEAFF
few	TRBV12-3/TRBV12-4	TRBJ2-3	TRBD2	TGTGCCAGCAGTAGACCCGGGACTAGCGGGGGGAGGGGCACAGATACGCAGTATTTT	CASSRPGTSGGRGTDTQYF
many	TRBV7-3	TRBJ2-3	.	TGTGCCAGCAGCTTTAGTAGCTACTCAGATACGCAGTATTTT	CASSFSSYSDTQYF
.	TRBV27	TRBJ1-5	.	TGTGCCAGCAGTCCGGTCCAAGGGGCCCCCAATCAGCCCCAGCATTTT	CASSPVQGAPNQPQHF
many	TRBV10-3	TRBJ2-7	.	TGTGCCATCAGTGAGAGGAGGGGTCTGAGGGGGGAGCGATTAAGCTACGAGCAGTACTTC	CAISERRGLRGERLSYEQYF
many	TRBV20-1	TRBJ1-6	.	TGCAGTGCACAGCCTGGGCCAGGCTATAATTCACCCCTCCACTTT	CSAQPGPGYNSPLHF
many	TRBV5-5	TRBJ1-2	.	TGTGCCAGCAGCTTTGGGGAGGGAGGCTATGGCTACACCTTC	CASSFGEGGYGYTF
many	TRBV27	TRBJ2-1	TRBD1	TGTGCCAGCAGTTTCGGGACAGGGCCAAGCTCCTACAATGAGCAGTTCTTC	CASSFGTGPSSYNEQFF